The rows below give T cell receptor beta chains drawn from one sample of a study of T cell repertoires in cytomegalovirus infection. TCRdb reprocessed the reads with MiXCR, giving one entry per CDR3 protein. Of approximately 100,000 distinct CDR3 sequences listed, 20% to 30% are singletons. Material for sequencing was CD8+ T cells from PBMCs. Source of these receptors: a human donor in good health (CMV status not recorded). Some clones in this sample may be carry-over from other donors' samples. CDR3s include the opening cysteine and the closing phenylalanine or tryptophan. D genes are given only for firm matches. Some rows have no size entry. The others give once, few or many, or a class for an expanded clone.

clone size: few
V gene: TRBV5-1
J gene: TRBJ2-4
D gene: -
CDR3 protein: CASSRGSDKNIQYF
CDR3 DNA: TGCGCCAGCAGCAGGGGGTCGGACAAAAACATTCAGTACTTC

clone size: few
V gene: TRBV27
J gene: TRBJ1-3
D gene: -
CDR3 protein: CASSPGRPSGNTIYF
CDR3 DNA: TGTGCCAGCAGCCCGGGACGGCCCTCTGGAAACACCATATATTTT

clone size: -
V gene: TRBV2
J gene: TRBJ2-7
D gene: -
CDR3 protein: CASGGSWVYEQYF
CDR3 DNA: TGTGCCAGCGGGGGCTCCTGGGTCTACGAGCAGTACTTC

clone size: -
V gene: TRBV2
J gene: TRBJ2-2
D gene: -
CDR3 protein: CAISTGNTGELFF
CDR3 DNA: TGTGCCATAAGCACCGGGAACACCGGGGAGCTGTTTTTT

clone size: once
V gene: TRBV3-1
J gene: TRBJ2-1
D gene: -
CDR3 protein: CASSTVATRPDNEQFF
CDR3 DNA: TGTGCCAGCAGCACCGTAGCGACTAGACCCGACAATGAGCAGTTCTTC

clone size: -
V gene: TRBV2
J gene: TRBJ2-5
D gene: -
CDR3 protein: CASAGLGETQYF
CDR3 DNA: TGTGCCAGCGCTGGACTCGGAGAGACCCAGTACTTC

clone size: many
V gene: TRBV7-6
J gene: TRBJ1-1
D gene: -
CDR3 protein: CASSLGPGMNTEAFF
CDR3 DNA: TGTGCCAGCAGCTTAGGGCCGGGAATGAACACTGAAGCTTTCTTT

clone size: -
V gene: TRBV28
J gene: TRBJ1-6
D gene: TRBD1
CDR3 protein: CASAGGGYNSPLHF
CDR3 DNA: TGTGCCAGCGCAGGGGGCGGCTATAATTCACCCCTCCACTTT

clone size: -
V gene: TRBV4-3
J gene: TRBJ1-1
D gene: TRBD1
CDR3 protein: CASSQDPQGGNTEAFF
CDR3 DNA: TGCGCCAGCAGCCAAGACCCCCAGGGGGGAAACACTGAAGCTTTCTTT

clone size: -
V gene: TRBV20-1
J gene: TRBJ2-7
D gene: -
CDR3 protein: CSVGKSSYEQYF
CDR3 DNA: TGCAGTGTAGGGAAGAGCTCCTACGAGCAGTACTTC

clone size: -
V gene: TRBV11-2
J gene: TRBJ2-7
D gene: -
CDR3 protein: CASSLTLETYF
CDR3 DNA: TGTGCCAGCAGCTTAACGCTGGAGACGTACTTC

clone size: -
V gene: TRBV19
J gene: TRBJ1-2
D gene: -
CDR3 protein: CASRIDISGAADGYTF
CDR3 DNA: TGTGCCAGTCGTATAGATATTTCTGGAGCCGCGGATGGCTACACCTTC

clone size: -
V gene: TRBV11-2
J gene: TRBJ1-1
D gene: -
CDR3 protein: CASSSLMADSTMNTEAFF
CDR3 DNA: TGTGCCAGCAGCTCCCTAATGGCGGACAGTACGATGAACACTGAAGCTTTCTTT

clone size: -
V gene: TRBV29-1
J gene: TRBJ2-1
D gene: TRBD1
CDR3 protein: CSVEVPQGASYNEQFF
CDR3 DNA: TGCAGCGTTGAGGTCCCACAGGGGGCCTCCTACAATGAGCAGTTCTTC

clone size: few
V gene: TRBV19
J gene: TRBJ2-1
D gene: TRBD2
CDR3 protein: CASSMGGLAGGGEQFF
CDR3 DNA: TGTGCCAGTAGTATGGGAGGACTAGCGGGGGGAGGTGAGCAGTTCTTC

clone size: few
V gene: TRBV28
J gene: TRBJ2-7
D gene: -
CDR3 protein: CASSPVGGSTYEQYF
CDR3 DNA: TGTGCCAGCAGTCCCGTTGGGGGTTCAACCTACGAGCAGTACTTC